This TCR beta chain originates from a study of CD8 T cells in ankylosing spondylitis. The study's findings and limits: Disease-associated clones were reportedly significantly overrepresented in matched ankylosing spondylitis synovial fluid. Previously reported in reactive arthritis synovial fluid and blood were some of the motif variants.

V was shortened by 3 bases and J by 11 bases, with 14 bases between the two germline ends. CDR1 is SGDLS and CDR2 is YYNGEE in the germline V gene. The CDR3 contains 12 residues. From the 5' RACE reads, TCRdb called clonotypes with MiXCR, one entry per CDR3 protein. The sample includes about 300,000 distinct CDR3 sequences, roughly 20% seen only once; the top ten take roughly 4%. This clonotype has ten or more counts. Its antigen is still unknown. The receptor's source is a female donor with ankylosing spondylitis or in good health (not recorded which). The chain couples TRBV9 to TRBJ1-1; no clear D. Sequencing was performed on blood, either unsorted or a sorted T cell fraction (not recorded which). Here the CDR3 DNA reads TGTGCCAGCAGCGCGAATGGACTAGGGGCTTTCTTT. It encodes CASSANGLGAFF.